This is a list of T cell receptor beta chains from one sample in a study of blood T cell repertoires in COVID-19. Sequencing was performed with immunoSEQ multiplex PCR; in TCRdb, only in-frame clones are kept and a portion is missing. The sample lists about 190,000 clones, nearly 80% occurring once. Sequenced: peripheral blood. The receptors were sampled from a woman in her 70s with acute or convalescent COVID-19. Both conserved end residues are trimmed from each CDR3.

V gene	J gene	CDR3 length	CDR3 protein
TRBV7-6	TRBJ2-7	13	ASRFLADRSYEQY
TRBV28	TRBJ1-1	13	ASRSRQGASTEAF
TRBV12-3/TRBV12-4	TRBJ1-5	9	ASSLGGAQH
TRBV4-1	TRBJ2-2	13	ASSPGTANTGELF
TRBV5-1	TRBJ2-7	13	ASSLNTGSSYEQY
TRBV18	TRBJ2-3	14	ASSPDSLTFTDTQY
TRBV13	TRBJ2-1	10	ASSGAENEQF
TRBV12-5	TRBJ2-3	13	ASGLVQTSTDTQY
TRBV11-3	TRBJ2-1	13	ASSLGGGSYNEQF
TRBV4-1	TRBJ2-7	13	ASSQVTGEIYEQY
TRBV5-8	TRBJ2-2	12	ASRPGLAGGELF
TRBV5-1	TRBJ2-5	14	ASSSTGGASQETQY
TRBV10-3	TRBJ2-1	12	ATRAEGIYNEQF
TRBV29-1	TRBJ1-5	10	SVDSGDSLQH